The 15 T cell receptor beta chains below come from one sample, sequenced in a study of T cell responses to AZD1222 COVID-19 vaccine. Method: immunoSEQ multiplex PCR; TCRdb's copy keeps in-frame clones and lacks some. The profile covers about 100,000 clones, with 88% appearing a single time and about 1.7% taken by the ten largest. Material: peripheral blood, obtained on day 0 of AZD1222 vaccination. The receptors were sampled from an adult in good health.

The chain recombines TRBV5-8 with TRBJ1-5; D is undetermined. The CDR3 has 13 amino acids. Trimming left V 0 bases short and J 4 bases short, with 5 bases between. The germline gives CDR1 SGHTS, CDR2 YDEGEE. The DNA of the CDR3 is TGTGCCAGCAGCTTGGCCCCAAATCAGCCCCAGCATTTT. It translates to CASSLAPNQPQHF.

The J gene is TRBJ2-3, the V gene TRBV27; 7 bases fit TRBD1. This CDR3 comprises 15 residues. CDR1 MNHEY and CDR2 SMNVEV come from the germline V gene (reference sequence). J was trimmed by 2 bases and V by 6 bases; bases with no gene match: 8. CDR3 in DNA: TGTGCCAGCAGCCAAATCCAGGGGGTCACAGATACGCAGTATTTT. Its protein is CASSQIQGVTDTQYF.

The chain uses TRBV30 and TRBJ2-2; TRBD1 or TRBD2 may be the D gene (5 bases each). The CDR3 extends over 15 amino acids. Germline CDR1 reads GTSNPN; CDR2 reads SVGIG (reference sequence). V was trimmed by 1 base and J by 0 bases, leaving 9 bases between them. DNA of the CDR3: TGTGCCTGGAGTGCCTTGGGGGCGAACACCGGGGAGCTGTTTTTT. Translating it yields CAWSALGANTGELFF.

This clone was picked up one time. V and J are TRBV18 and TRBJ2-5; D uncertain. CDR1 KGHSH and CDR2 LQKENI come from the germline V gene. V gave up 6 bases and J gave up 1 base, with 6 bases separating them. The CDR3 sequence is 12 residues long. The CDR3 region is CASSLSQETQYF. CDR3 bases: TGTGCCAGCTCCCTCTCCCAAGAGACCCAGTACTTC.

V and J are TRBV7-2 and TRBJ2-4; D is undetermined. CDR1 and CDR2 (germline): SGHTA, FQGNSA. V was cut by 1 base and J by 7 bases, with 11 bases left in between. CDR3 length: 14 residues. In DNA form, the CDR3 reads TGTGCCAGCAGCTTAGTGCTAGGGTATAACATTCAGTACTTC. It yields the protein CASSLVLGYNIQYF.

This clone was seen only once. The gene calls are TRBV28 and TRBJ2-1, with 9 positions matching TRBD2. J gave up 5 bases and V 4 bases, and 3 bases lay outside the gene matches. Per the germline V gene, CDR1 is MDHEN and CDR2 is SYDVKM. This CDR3 comprises 14 residues. CDR3 region: CASSWTSEHNEQFF. As DNA, the CDR3 is TGTGCCAGCAGTTGGACTAGCGAACACAATGAGCAGTTCTTC.

The CDR3: CASSEQGSRNTEAFF. CDR3 sequence (DNA): TGTGCCAGCAGTGAACAAGGTAGCAGGAACACTGAAGCTTTCTTT. V is TRBV6-1 and J is TRBJ1-1, with no clear D. This CDR3 is 15 amino acids long. V was trimmed by 2 bases and J by 1 base, leaving 11 bases between them. Germline CDR1 is MNHNS and CDR2 is SASEGT.

The chain couples TRBV19 to TRBJ2-3; the match to TRBD2 covers 10 bases. Germline values: CDR1 LNHDA, CDR2 SQIVND (reference sequence). The CDR3 is 19 amino acids. The V and J ends lost 5 bases and 1 base, in that order; junction bases with no gene match: 15. CDR3 DNA sequence: TGTGCCAGTAGTGACAGGTCGACTAGCGGGTTCTCCGGCACAGATACGCAGTATTTT. Translating it yields CASSDRSTSGFSGTDTQYF.

The rearrangement uses TRBV5-1 and TRBJ1-5; D is possibly TRBD1 (6 bases). Germline V gene lookup returns CDR1 SGHRS and CDR2 YFSETQ. With 4 bases removed from V and 3 bases from J, the gap between germline ends came to 11 bases. The CDR3 totals 14 residues. Written as DNA, the CDR3 is TGCGCCAGCAGCGTAGGACAGCCCAATCAGCCCCAGCATTTT. It translates to CASSVGQPNQPQHF.

The gene calls are TRBV24-1 and TRBJ2-3; D is ambiguous. The CDR3 spans 13 residues. The germline V gene has CDR1 KGHDR and CDR2 SFDVKD. With 9 bases removed from V and 0 bases from J, the gap between germline ends came to 9 bases. The CDR3 DNA is TGTGCCACCGGGTCCTCAAGCACAGATACGCAGTATTTT. This encodes CATGSSSTDTQYF.

The chain employs TRBV7-3 and TRBJ2-7; TRBD2 aligns across 14 bases. The CDR3 sequence is 22 residues long. Germline V lookup: CDR1 SGHTA, CDR2 FQGTGA. Here the CDR3 DNA reads TGTGGGCCAAAGTTTTTAAGCACCCCGTCCCCGGAGACGGGACTAGCGGGAGTTAAGCAGTACTTC. This translates into CGPKFLSTPSPETGLAGVKQYF.

This chain uses TRBV5-1 with TRBJ2-1, with D uncertain. Trimming left V 0 bases short and J 3 bases short, with 10 bases between. In germline, CDR1 is SGHRS, CDR2 YFSETQ. The CDR3 is 15 amino acids. The chain's CDR3 is CASSLASSLYNEQFF. The DNA of the CDR3 is TGCGCCAGCAGCTTGGCTTCCTCCCTCTACAATGAGCAGTTCTTC.

The gene calls are TRBV6-5 and TRBJ2-7; D call uncertain. V shed 7 bases and J shed 3 bases, with 10 bases lying between them. This CDR3 is 12 amino acids long. CDR1 is MNHEY and CDR2 is SVGAGI in the germline V gene. The CDR3 region has the DNA TGTGCCAGCACTTCTGGCGGCTACGAGCAGTACTTC. Amino acids: CASTSGGYEQYF.

The chain carries TRBV27 and TRBJ1-1; D ambiguous. Trimming left V 5 bases short and J 1 base short, with 11 bases between. Germline-derived CDR1 and CDR2 are MNHEY and SMNVEV (reference sequence). The length of the CDR3 is 14 residues. The CDR3 reads CASSPGLTNTEAFF. For the CDR3, the DNA is TGTGCCAGCAGTCCTGGACTTACGAACACTGAAGCTTTCTTT.

V gene TRBV6-2 or TRBV6-3 combines with J gene TRBJ2-7; the match to TRBD2 covers 9 bases. CDR3 length: 16 residues. Unmatched junction bases numbered 11, after V lost 2 bases and J lost 6 bases. Germline V gives CDR1 MNHEY, CDR2 SVGEGT. In nucleotides, the CDR3 is TGTGCCAGCAGTTACCCCGAGGGACTAGCCAGCCGCGAGCAGTACTTC. Translating it yields CASSYPEGLASREQYF.